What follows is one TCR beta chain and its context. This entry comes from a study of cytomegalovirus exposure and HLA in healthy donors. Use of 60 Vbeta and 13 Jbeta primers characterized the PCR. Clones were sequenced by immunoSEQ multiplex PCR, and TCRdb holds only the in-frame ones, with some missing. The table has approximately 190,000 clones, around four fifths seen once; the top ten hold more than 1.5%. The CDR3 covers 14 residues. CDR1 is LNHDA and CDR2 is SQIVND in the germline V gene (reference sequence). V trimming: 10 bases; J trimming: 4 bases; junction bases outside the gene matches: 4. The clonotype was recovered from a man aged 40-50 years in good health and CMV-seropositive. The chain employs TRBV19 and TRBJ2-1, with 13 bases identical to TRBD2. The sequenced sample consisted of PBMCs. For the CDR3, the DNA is TGTGCCACCGCGACTAGCGGGGGGTACAATGAGCAGTTCTTC. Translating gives CATATSGGYNEQFF. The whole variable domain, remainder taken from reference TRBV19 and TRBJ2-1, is DGGITQSPKYLFRKEGQNVTLSCEQNLNHDAMYWYRQDPGQGLRLIYYSQIVNDFQKGDIAEGYSVSREKKESFPLTVTSAQKNPTAFYLCATATSGGYNEQFFGPGTRLTVL.